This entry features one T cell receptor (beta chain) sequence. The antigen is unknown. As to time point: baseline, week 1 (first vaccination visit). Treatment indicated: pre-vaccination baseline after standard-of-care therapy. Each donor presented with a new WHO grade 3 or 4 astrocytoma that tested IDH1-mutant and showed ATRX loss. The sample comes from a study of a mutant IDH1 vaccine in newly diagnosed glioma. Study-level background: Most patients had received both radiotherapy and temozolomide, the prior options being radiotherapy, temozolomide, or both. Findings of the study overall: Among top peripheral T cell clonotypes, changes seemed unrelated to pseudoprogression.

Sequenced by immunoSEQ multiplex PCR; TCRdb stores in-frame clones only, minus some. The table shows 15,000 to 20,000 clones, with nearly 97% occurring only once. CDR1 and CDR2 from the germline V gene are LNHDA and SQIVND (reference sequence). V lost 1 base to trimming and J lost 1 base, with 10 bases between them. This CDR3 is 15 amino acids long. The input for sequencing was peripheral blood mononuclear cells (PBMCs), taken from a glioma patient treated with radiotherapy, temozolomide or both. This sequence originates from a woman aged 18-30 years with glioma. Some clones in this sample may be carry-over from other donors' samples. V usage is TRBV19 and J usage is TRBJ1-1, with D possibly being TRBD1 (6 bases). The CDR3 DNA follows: TGTGCCAGTAGTATAGTAGGGGGTTCGAACACTGAAGCTTTCTTT. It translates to CASSIVGGSNTEAFF.